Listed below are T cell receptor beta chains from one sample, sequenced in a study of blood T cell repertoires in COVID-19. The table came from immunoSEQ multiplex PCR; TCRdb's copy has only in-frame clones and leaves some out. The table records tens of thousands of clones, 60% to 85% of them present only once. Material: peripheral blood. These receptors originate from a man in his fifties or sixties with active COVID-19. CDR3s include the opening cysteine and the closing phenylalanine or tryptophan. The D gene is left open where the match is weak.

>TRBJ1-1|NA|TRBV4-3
CASSLSNTEAFF
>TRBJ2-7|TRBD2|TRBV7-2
CASSLPGSGFYEQYF
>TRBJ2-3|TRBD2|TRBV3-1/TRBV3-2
CASSHSGIDSTDTQYF
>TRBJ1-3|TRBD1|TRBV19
CASSPTGTGNTIYF
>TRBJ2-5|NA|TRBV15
CATSRGQVDYQETQYF
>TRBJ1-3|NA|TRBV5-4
CASSLVAGNTIYF
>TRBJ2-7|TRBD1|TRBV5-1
CASSPGGQGGEQYF
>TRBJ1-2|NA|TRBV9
CASSGGGRTFYGYTF
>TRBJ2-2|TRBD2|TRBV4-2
CASSRGRGGRAAGTNTGELFF
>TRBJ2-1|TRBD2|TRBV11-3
CASGPAGAGYNEQFF
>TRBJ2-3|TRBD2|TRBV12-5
CASVKPPGGSTDTQYF
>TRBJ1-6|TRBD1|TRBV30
CAWSANRGKSPLHF
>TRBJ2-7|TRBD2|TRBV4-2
CASSPGTSDIYEQYF
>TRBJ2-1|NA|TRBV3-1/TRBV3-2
CASSLLNRGSQNEQFF
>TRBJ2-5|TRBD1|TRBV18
CASSPPKGAGETQYF
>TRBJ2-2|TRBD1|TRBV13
CASRAAGQANTGELFF
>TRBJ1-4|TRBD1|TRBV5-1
CASSLAGSADRGEKLFF
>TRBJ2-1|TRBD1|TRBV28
CASRQQGANEQFF
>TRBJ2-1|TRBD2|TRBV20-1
CSASLGLAGDEQFF
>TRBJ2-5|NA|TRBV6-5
CASSYRDFQETQYF
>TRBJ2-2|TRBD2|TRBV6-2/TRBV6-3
CASSLRPAGVWTGELFF
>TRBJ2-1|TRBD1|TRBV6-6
CASSYSDREQFF
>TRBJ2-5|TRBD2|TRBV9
CASSEREGRARETQYF
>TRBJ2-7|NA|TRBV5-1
CASSLVGRASYEQYF
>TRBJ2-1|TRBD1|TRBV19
CASSPGTGGVYEQFF
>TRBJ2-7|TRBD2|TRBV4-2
CASSPSASGSYEQYF
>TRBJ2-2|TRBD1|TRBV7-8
CASTLMTGGTGELFF
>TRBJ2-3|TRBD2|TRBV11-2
CASSLGGLAGAKADTQYF
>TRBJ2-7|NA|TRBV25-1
CASSDKGVVNEQYF
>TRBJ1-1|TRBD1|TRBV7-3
CASSLTTGGVTEAFF
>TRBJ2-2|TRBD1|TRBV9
CASRPGQGTGELFF
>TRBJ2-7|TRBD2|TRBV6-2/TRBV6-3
CASSYSAGTSGIRDYEQYF
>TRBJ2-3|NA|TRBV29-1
CSVTGRQSTDTQYF
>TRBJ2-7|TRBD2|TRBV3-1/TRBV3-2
CASSQEPAGAYEQYF
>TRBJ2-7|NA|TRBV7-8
CASSLRALGGSDEQYF
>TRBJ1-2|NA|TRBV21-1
CASSKVETADRDGYTF
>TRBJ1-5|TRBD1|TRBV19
CASRPPGQGYQPQHF
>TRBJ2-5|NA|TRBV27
CASSSRTGRGETQYF
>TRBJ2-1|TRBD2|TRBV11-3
CASSPRSLAGGYNEQFF
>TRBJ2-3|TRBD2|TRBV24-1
CATSGIAGGPEDTQYF
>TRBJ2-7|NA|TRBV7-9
CASSSSSYEQYF
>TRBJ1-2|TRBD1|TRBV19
CASSIPGTGTVYGYTF
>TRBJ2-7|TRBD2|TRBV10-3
CAITSGGDLNF
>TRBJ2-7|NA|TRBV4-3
CASSQDRGNYEQYF